This T cell receptor (beta chain) is drawn from a study of CD8 T cells in Susac syndrome. General study findings and limits: Clonal expansion was not observed in the Susac syndrome CD4+ T cell repertoires.

CD8+ and CD4+ blood T cells underwent TCR beta sequencing. cDNA came from approximately 0.5 to 1 ug RNA primed by random hexamers. TCRdb called the immunoSEQ multiplex PCR reads again in MiXCR, with one record for every CDR3 protein. The table includes roughly 200,000 distinct CDR3 sequences, just under 95% detected once. As for this clonotype: The antigen remains unidentified. Its ends do not fully match the called genes, so a read error is possible.

This TCR was recovered from a human donor with Susac syndrome. The source material was CD4+ T cells from PBMCs.

The CDR3 DNA reads TGTGCTAGCAGCTTAAACAGGGATGGCGGGGAGCTGTTTTTT. This translates into CASSLNRDGGELFF. The chain recombines TRBV7-7 with TRBJ2-2, with a possible D match to TRBD1 (6 bases). The CDR3 is 14 residues long. CDR1 and CDR2 from the germline V gene are SSHAT and FNYEAQ (reference sequence).